Many counts were recorded for the clone carrying this T cell receptor (beta chain). Its target is unknown. The sample comes from a study of beta chain bispecific antibodies for T cell cancers. Study summary: Surface TRBV12 (TRBV12-3) was on Jurkat, TRBV5-5 on HPB-ALL. Findings of the study overall: Normal T cells contributed less of the targeted TRBV signal than the leukemia cells did.

Clonotypes were quantified using unique molecular identifier barcodes. TCRdb fed the 5' RACE reads into MiXCR, producing one record per CDR3 protein. The table shows about 17,000 distinct CDR3 sequences, with around 2.1% occurring only once. T cells were expanded from blood mononuclear cells for 3 to 4 days with anti-CD3 OKT3 or CD3/CD28 beads. Culture medium contained IL-2 at 85 to 100 IU/ml and IL-7 at about 4.6 ng/ml. Cocultures held 5 x 10^4 or so normal T cells, 5 x 10^4 or so targets, and bispecific antibody. The germline V gene encodes CDR1 SGHRS and CDR2 YFSETQ. Trimming stripped 0 bases from V and 0 bases from J, with 10 bases between. The CDR3 consists of 16 residues.

Sequencing was done on a sample of healthy donor T cells cultured with leukemia cells. This chain links TRBV5-1 with TRBJ2-1; D gene unclear. This receptor was taken from a human donor in good health. Some clones in this sample may be carry-over from other donors' samples. The CDR3 loop reads CASSLASGSSYNEQFF. The CDR3 region has the DNA TGCGCCAGCAGCTTGGCCTCAGGTAGCTCCTACAATGAGCAGTTCTTC.